Presented here are 3 T cell receptor beta chains from one specimen sequenced in a study of shared clonotypes between healthy human individuals. Assay used: immunoSEQ multiplex PCR; TCRdb lists only in-frame clones, some missing. The sample carries hundreds of thousands of clones, about two thirds recorded once. Specimen: memory CD4+ T cells sorted from blood. Subset denoted: CD45RA-negative fraction. All receptors come from a woman aged 25 to 45 in good health.

The sample holds a few counts of this clone. The chain couples TRBV5-1 to TRBJ2-5, with no clear D. This CDR3 spans 14 amino acids. V lost 0 bases, J lost 5 bases, and 11 bases lay in between. Per the germline V gene, CDR1 is SGHRS and CDR2 is YFSETQ. The CDR3 DNA is TGCGCCAGCAGCTTGGGTCCCAGCATTGAGACCCAGTACTTC. It specifies CASSLGPSIETQYF.

About this clone: Other DNA sequences in this specimen translate into the identical CDR3. The V gene is TRBV5-1, the J gene TRBJ1-4; the D gene is possibly TRBD1 (5 bases). Trimming removed 0 bases from V and 5 bases from J, with 8 bases in between. This CDR3 contains 14 residues. From germline, CDR1 is SGHRS and CDR2 YFSETQ. CDR3: CASSLVGGNEKLFF. Written as DNA, the CDR3 is TGCGCCAGCAGCTTGGTGGGGGGGAATGAAAAACTGTTTTTT.

This rearrangement joins TRBV29-1 to TRBJ2-5; D may be TRBD1 (5 bases). V was cut by 5 bases and J by 2 bases, with 9 bases left in between. The CDR3 has 12 residues. CDR1 and CDR2 from the germline V gene are SQVTM and ANQGSEA. The CDR3 coding sequence is TGCAGCGTTAAACAGGCACAAGAGACCCAGTACTTC. As protein: CSVKQAQETQYF.